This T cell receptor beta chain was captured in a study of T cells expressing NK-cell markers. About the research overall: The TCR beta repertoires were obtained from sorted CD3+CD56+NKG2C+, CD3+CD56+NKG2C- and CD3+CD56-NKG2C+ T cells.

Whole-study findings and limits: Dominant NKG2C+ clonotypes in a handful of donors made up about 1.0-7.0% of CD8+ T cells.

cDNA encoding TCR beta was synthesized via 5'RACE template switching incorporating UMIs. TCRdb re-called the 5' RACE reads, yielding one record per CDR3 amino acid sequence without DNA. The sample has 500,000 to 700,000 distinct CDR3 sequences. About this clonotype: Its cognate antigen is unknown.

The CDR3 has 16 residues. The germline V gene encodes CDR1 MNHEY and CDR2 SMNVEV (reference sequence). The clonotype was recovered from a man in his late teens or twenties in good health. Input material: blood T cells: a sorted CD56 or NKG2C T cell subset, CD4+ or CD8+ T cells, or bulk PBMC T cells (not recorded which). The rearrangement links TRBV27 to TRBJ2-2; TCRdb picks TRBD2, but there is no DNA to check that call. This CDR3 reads CASSPLSGREPGELFF.